This TCR beta chain is drawn from a study of response to subunit inactivated influenza vaccine. This clonotype was observed a handful of times. The germline gives CDR1 LGHDT, CDR2 YNNKEL (reference sequence). V was clipped by 10 bases and J by 2 bases; unmatched bases: 7. The CDR3 is made up of 15 amino acids. One entry per CDR3 protein, called by TCRdb with MiXCR from the RT-PCR reads. The sample carries some 570,000 distinct CDR3 sequences, about 11% recorded once. A further study also used this sample, focusing on T cells expressing NK-cell markers. This second report adds: A 5'RACE template switching approach incorporating UMIs was used to make TCR beta cDNA. Leadership of the CD3+CD56-NKG2C+ fraction also belonged to these clonotypes in several donors. HCMV specificity of expanded NKG2C+ T cell clones remained unclear.

This clonotype was obtained from a man over 45 who received an inactivated influenza vaccine. The V and J genes are TRBV3-1 and TRBJ2-7, with TRBD2 matching over 14 bases. The sample in question was PBMCs from blood, obtained on the day of vaccination. CDR3 protein: CAIRLAGGDTYEQYF. The CDR3 bases are TGTGCCATCAGACTAGCGGGGGGGGACACCTACGAGCAGTACTTC.